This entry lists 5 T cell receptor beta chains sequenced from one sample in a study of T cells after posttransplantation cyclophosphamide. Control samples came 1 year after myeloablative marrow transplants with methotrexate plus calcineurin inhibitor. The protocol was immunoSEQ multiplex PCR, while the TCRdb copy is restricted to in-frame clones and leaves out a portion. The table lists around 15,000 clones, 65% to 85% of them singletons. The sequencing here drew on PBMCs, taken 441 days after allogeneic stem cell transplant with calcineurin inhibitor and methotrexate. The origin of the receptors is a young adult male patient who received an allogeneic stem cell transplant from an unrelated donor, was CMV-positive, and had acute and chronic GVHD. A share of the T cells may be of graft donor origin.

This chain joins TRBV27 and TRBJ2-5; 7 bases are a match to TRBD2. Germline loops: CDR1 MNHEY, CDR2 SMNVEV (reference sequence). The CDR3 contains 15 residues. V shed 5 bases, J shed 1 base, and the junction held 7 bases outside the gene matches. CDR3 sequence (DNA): TGTGCCAGCAGTCAACAGCGGGGAACCCAAGAGACCCAGTACTTC. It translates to CASSQQRGTQETQYF.

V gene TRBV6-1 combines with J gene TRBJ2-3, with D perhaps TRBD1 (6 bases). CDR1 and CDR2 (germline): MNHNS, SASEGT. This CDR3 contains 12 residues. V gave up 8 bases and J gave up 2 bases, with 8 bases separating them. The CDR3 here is CASWGPTDTQYF. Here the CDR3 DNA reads TGTGCCAGCTGGGGGCCCACAGATACGCAGTATTTT.

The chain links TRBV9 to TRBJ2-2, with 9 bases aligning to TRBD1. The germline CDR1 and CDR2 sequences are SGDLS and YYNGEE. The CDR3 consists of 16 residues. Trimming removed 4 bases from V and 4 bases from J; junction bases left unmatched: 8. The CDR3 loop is CASSPRPGQGTGELFF. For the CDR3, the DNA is TGTGCCAGCAGCCCCCGCCCGGGACAGGGCACCGGGGAGCTGTTTTTT.

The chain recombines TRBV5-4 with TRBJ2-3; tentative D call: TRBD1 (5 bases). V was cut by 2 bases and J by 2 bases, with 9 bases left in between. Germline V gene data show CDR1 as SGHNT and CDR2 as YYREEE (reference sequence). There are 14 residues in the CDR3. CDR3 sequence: CASSFQGATDTQYF. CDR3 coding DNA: TGTGCCAGCAGCTTCCAGGGTGCCACAGATACGCAGTATTTT.

The CDR3 bases are TGCGCCAGCAGCCAGGGGGGAAGACTAGCGGGAGGAAATGAGCAGTTCTTC. Protein sequence: CASSQGGRLAGGNEQFF. The chain uses TRBV4-1 and TRBJ2-1; 13 bases are shared with TRBD2. The CDR3 loop spans 17 amino acids. In germline, CDR1 is MGHRA, CDR2 YSYEKL. V lost 3 bases and J lost 7; bases outside the gene matches: 9.